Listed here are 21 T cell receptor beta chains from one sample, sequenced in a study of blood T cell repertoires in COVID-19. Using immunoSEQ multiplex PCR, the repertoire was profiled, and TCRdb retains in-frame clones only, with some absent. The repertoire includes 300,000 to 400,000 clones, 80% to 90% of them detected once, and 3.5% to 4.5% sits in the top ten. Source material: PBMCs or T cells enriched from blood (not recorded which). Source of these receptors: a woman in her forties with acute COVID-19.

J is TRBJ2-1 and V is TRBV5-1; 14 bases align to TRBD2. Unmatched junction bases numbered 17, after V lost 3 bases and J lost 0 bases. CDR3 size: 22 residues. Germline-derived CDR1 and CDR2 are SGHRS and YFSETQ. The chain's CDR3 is CASSSRTSGRPSYPSSYNEQFF. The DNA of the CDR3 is TGCGCCAGCAGCTCGCGGACTAGCGGGAGGCCATCTTATCCTAGCTCCTACAATGAGCAGTTCTTC.

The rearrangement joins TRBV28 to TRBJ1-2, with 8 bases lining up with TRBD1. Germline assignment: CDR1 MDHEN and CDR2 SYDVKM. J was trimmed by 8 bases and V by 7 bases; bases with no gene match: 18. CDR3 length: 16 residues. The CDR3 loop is CASIPIPPGQAKGYTF. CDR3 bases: TGTGCCAGCATCCCCATCCCCCCGGGACAGGCCAAGGGCTACACCTTC.

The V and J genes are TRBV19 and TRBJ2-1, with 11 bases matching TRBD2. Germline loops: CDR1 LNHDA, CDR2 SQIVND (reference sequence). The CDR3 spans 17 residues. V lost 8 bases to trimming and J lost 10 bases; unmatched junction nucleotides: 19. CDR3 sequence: CASGMTSGAFKLGEQFF. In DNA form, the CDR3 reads TGTGCCAGTGGAATGACTAGCGGGGCCTTTAAGCTCGGGGAGCAGTTCTTC.

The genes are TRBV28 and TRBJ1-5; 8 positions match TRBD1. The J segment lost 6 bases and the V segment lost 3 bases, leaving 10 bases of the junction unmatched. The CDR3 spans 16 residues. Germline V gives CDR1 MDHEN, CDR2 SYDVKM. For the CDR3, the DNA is TGTGCCAGCAGTTTGCTCGGACAGGGTGTCGGTCAGCCCCAGCATTTT. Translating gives CASSLLGQGVGQPQHF. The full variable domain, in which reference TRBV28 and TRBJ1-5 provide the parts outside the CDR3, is DVKVTQSSRYLVKRTGEKVFLECVQDMDHENMFWYRQDPGLGLRLIYFSYDVKMKEKGDIPEGYSVSREKKERFSLILESASTNQTSMYLCASSLLGQGVGQPQHFGDGTRLSIL.

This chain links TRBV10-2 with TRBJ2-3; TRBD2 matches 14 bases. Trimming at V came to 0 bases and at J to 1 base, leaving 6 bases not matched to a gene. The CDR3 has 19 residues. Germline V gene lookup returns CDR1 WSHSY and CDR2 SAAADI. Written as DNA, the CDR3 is TGCGCCAGCAGTGAGTCATGGACTAGCGGGAGGAGTGGCACAGATACGCAGTATTTT. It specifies CASSESWTSGRSGTDTQYF.

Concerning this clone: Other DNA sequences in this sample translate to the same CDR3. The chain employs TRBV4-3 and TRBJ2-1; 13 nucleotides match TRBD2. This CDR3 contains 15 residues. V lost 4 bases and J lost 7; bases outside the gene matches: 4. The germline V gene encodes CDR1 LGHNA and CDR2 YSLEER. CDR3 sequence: CASSLGLAGVNEQFF. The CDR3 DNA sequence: TGCGCCAGCAGCCTCGGACTAGCGGGAGTAAATGAGCAGTTCTTC.

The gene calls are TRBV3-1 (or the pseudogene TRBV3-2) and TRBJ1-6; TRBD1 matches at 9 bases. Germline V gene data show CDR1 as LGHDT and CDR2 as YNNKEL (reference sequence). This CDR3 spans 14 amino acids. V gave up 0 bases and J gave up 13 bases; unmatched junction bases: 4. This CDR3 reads CASSQDETGGPLHF. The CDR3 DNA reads TGTGCCAGCAGCCAAGATGAGACAGGGGGTCCCCTCCACTTT.

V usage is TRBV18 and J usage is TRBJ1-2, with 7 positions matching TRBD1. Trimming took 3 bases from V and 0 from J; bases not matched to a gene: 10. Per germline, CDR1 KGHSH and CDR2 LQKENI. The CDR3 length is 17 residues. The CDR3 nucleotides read TGTGCCAGCTCACCTACAGGACAGGCGGACGCTAACTATGGCTACACCTTC. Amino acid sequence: CASSPTGQADANYGYTF.

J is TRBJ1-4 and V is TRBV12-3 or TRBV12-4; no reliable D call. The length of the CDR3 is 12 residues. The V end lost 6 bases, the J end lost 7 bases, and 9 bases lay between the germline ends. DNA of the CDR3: TGTGCCAGCAGGCGGAGTGGTGAAAAACTGTTTTTT. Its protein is CASRRSGEKLFF.

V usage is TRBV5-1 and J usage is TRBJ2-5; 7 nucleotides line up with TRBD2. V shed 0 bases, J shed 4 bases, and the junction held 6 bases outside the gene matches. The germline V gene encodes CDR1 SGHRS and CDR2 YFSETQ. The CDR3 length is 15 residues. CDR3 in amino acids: CASSLVGGSVETQYF. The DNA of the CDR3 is TGCGCCAGCAGCTTGGTGGGGGGGTCCGTAGAGACCCAGTACTTC.

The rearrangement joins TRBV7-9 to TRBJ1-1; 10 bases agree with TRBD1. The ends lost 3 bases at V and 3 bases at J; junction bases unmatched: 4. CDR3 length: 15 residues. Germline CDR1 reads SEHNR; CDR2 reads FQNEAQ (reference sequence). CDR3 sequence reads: CASSLPGTGDTEAFF. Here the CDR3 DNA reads TGTGCCAGCAGCTTGCCCGGGACAGGGGACACTGAAGCTTTCTTT.

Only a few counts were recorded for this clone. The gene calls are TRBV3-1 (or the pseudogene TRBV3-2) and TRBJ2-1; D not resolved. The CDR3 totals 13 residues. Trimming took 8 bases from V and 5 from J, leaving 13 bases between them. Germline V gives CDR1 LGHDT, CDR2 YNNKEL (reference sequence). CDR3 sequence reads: CASGYRANNEQFF. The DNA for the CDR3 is TGTGCCAGCGGGTACAGAGCCAACAATGAGCAGTTCTTC.

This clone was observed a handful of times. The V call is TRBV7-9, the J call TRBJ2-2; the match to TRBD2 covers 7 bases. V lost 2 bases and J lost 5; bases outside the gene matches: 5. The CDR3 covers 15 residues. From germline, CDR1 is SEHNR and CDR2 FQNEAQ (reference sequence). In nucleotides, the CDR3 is TGTGCCAGCAGCTTACTTGCGGGAGAAACCGGGGAGCTGTTTTTT. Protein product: CASSLLAGETGELFF.

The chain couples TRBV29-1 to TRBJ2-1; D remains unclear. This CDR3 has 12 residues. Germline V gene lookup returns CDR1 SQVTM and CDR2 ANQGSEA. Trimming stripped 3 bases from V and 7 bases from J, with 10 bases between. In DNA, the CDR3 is TGCAGCGTTGAGCGGCGTGAGAATGAGCAGTTCTTC. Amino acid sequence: CSVERRENEQFF.

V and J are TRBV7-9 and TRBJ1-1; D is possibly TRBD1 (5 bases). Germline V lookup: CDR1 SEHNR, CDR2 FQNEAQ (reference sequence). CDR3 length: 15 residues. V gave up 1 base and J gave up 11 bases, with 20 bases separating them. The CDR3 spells CASSLGEGVGGEAFF. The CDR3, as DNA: TGTGCCAGCAGCTTAGGGGAGGGAGTTGGGGGTGAGGCTTTCTTT.

The CDR3 nucleotides are TGTGCCAGCAGTGAATTAATTCCCCGGACTAGCGGGACGCAAGAGACCCAGTACTTC. Encoded protein: CASSELIPRTSGTQETQYF. The chain joins TRBV6-1 to TRBJ2-5, with 12 bases identical to TRBD2. This CDR3 has 19 residues. Germline V gives CDR1 MNHNS, CDR2 SASEGT. Unmatched junction bases numbered 12, after V lost 2 bases and J lost 2 bases.

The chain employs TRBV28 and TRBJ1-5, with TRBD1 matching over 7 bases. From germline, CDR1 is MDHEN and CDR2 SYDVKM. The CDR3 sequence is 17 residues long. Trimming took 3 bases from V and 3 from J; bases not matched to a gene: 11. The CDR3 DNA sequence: TGTGCCAGCAGTTTTTCGGGCTCGACAGGGATCAATCAGCCCCAGCATTTT. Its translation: CASSFSGSTGINQPQHF.

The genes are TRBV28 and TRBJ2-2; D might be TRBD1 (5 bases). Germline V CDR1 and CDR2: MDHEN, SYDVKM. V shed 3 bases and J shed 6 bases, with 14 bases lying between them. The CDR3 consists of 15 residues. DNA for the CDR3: TGTGCCAGCAGTTTCAGTCAGGGTGTTCCCGGGGAGCTGTTTTTT. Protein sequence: CASSFSQGVPGELFF. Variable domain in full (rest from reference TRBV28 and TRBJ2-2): DVKVTQSSRYLVKRTGEKVFLECVQDMDHENMFWYRQDPGLGLRLIYFSYDVKMKEKGDIPEGYSVSREKKERFSLILESASTNQTSMYLCASSFSQGVPGELFFGEGSRLTVL.

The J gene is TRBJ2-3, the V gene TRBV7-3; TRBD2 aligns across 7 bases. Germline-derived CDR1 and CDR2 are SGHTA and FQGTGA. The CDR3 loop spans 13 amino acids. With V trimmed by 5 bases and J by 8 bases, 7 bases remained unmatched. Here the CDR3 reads CASSAGLTGTQYF. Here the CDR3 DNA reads TGTGCCAGCAGCGCGGGACTAACGGGTACGCAGTATTTT. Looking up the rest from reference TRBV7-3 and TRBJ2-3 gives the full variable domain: GAGVSQTPSNKVTEKGKYVELRCDPISGHTALYWYRQSLGQGPEFLIYFQGTGAADDSGLPNDRFFAVRPEGSVSTLKIQRTERGDSAVYLCASSAGLTGTQYFGPGTRLTVL.

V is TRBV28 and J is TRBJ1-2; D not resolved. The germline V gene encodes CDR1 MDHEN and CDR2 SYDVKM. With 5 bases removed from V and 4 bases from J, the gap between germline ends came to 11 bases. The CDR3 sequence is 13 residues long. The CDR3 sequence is CASSPTPPYGYTF. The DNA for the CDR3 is TGTGCCAGCAGTCCAACACCCCCCTATGGCTACACCTTC.

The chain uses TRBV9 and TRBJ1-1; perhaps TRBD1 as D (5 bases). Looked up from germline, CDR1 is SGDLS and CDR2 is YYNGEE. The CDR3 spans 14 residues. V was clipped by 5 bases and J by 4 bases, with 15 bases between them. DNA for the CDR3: TGTGCCAGCAGTACGAACCGGGGGGGCACTGAAGCTTTCTTT. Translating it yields CASSTNRGGTEAFF. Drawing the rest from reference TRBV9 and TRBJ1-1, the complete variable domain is DSGVTQTPKHLITATGQRVTLRCSPRSGDLSVYWYQQSLDQGLQFLIQYYNGEERAKGNILERFSAQQFPDLHSELNLSSLELGDSALYFCASSTNRGGTEAFFGQGTRLTVV.